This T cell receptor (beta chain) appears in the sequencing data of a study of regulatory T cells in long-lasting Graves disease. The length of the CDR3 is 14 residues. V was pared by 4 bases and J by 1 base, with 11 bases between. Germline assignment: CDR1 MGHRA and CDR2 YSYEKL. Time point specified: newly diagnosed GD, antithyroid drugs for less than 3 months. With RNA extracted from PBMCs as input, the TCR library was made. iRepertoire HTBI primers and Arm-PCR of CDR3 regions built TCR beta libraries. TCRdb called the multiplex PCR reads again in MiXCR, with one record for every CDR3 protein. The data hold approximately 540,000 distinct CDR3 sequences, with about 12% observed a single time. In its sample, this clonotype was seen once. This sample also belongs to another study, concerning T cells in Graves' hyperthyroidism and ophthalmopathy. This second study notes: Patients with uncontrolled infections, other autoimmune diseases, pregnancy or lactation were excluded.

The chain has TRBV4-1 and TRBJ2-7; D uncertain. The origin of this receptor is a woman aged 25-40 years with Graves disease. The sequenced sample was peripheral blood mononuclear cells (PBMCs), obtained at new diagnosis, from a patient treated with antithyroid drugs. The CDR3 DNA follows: TGCGCCAGCAGCCCCTACTCATCTTCCTACGAGCAGTACTTC. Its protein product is CASSPYSSSYEQYF.